The 19 T cell receptor beta chains presented below share a single source sample, sequenced in a study of circulating tumor DNA in untreated peripheral T-cell lymphoma. Only in-frame clones appear in the TCRdb table, and some are missing; sequencing was by immunoSEQ multiplex PCR. Here the sample spans about 2,400 clones, roughly 82% being singletons. Sequenced material: tumor tissue. Source of these receptors: a human donor with peripheral T-cell lymphoma.

This chain connects TRBV29-1 to TRBJ2-5; TRBD1 agrees at 10 bases. Unmatched junction bases numbered 20, after V lost 8 bases and J lost 2 bases. The CDR3 is made up of 18 amino acids. The germline CDR1 and CDR2 sequences are SQVTM and ANQGSEA. CDR3 nucleotide sequence: TGCAGCTCACATCACCTTTCCCCGGGACAGGGGACGCAAGAGACCCAGTACTTC. This encodes CSSHHLSPGQGTQETQYF.

This chain connects TRBV28 to TRBJ2-7; D gene ambiguous. This CDR3 is 13 amino acids long. CDR1 is MDHEN and CDR2 is SYDVKM in the germline V gene. Trimming removed 2 bases from V and 4 bases from J, with 9 bases in between. For the CDR3, the DNA is TGTGCCAGCAGTTTACTCTTTTCTTACGAGCAGTACTTC. This sequence encodes CASSLLFSYEQYF.

This clone was seen only once. This chain joins TRBV5-1 and TRBJ2-4; D not certain. Germline V CDR1 and CDR2: SGHRS, YFSETQ. CDR3 size: 14 residues. V was pared by 5 bases and J by 0 bases, with 9 bases between. The CDR3 reads CASRLTEAKNIQYF. The CDR3 coding sequence is TGCGCCAGCAGATTAACAGAAGCCAAAAACATTCAGTACTTC. Variable domain in full (rest from reference TRBV5-1 and TRBJ2-4): KAGVTQTPRYLIKTRGQQVTLSCSPISGHRSVSWYQQTPGQGLQFLFEYFSETQRNKGNFPGRFSGRQFSNSRSEMNVSTLELGDSALYLCASRLTEAKNIQYFGAGTRLSVL.

This sequence joins TRBV6-8 and TRBJ1-5; weak D call: TRBD1 (5 bases). The germline CDR1 and CDR2 sequences are MNHGY and SAAAGT. The CDR3 consists of 14 residues. V was pared by 10 bases and J by 0 bases, with 13 bases between. In DNA, the CDR3 is TGTGCCACCGAGACAGCCTATAGCAATCAGCCCCAGCATTTT. Protein product: CATETAYSNQPQHF.

This chain joins TRBV5-1 and TRBJ2-3, with D unclear. The germline gives CDR1 SGHRS, CDR2 YFSETQ. V lost 0 bases to trimming and J lost 0 bases, with 8 bases between them. There are 15 residues in the CDR3. In DNA form, the CDR3 reads TGCGCCAGCAGCTTGGGCGGCCCGAGCACAGATACGCAGTATTTT. The encoded protein is CASSLGGPSTDTQYF.

The chain recombines TRBV6-8 with TRBJ2-2; TRBD1 or TRBD2 may be the D gene (6 bases each). The CDR3 is 14 amino acids. Germline V gene sequence: CDR1 MNHGY, CDR2 SAAAGT. Trimming took off 2 bases at V and 6 bases at J, with 10 bases between the two ends. CDR3 sequence reads: CASSYAGEAGELFF. The CDR3 nucleotides are TGTGCCAGCAGTTACGCAGGGGAGGCCGGGGAGCTGTTTTTT.

The chain links TRBV11-3 to TRBJ2-2; D possibly corresponds to TRBD2 (6 bases). Germline V gives CDR1 SGHNT, CDR2 YENEEA. V gave up 3 bases and J gave up 6 bases, with 20 bases separating them. The CDR3 consists of 17 residues. CDR3: CASSLDPTGTFAGELFF. In DNA form, the CDR3 reads TGTGCCAGCAGCTTGGACCCCACCGGGACTTTTGCCGGGGAGCTGTTTTTT.

The chain carries TRBV23-1 and TRBJ2-1, with 10 bases identical to TRBD2. TRBV23-1 counts as an open reading frame of uncertain function. This CDR3 is built from 14 residues. The J segment lost 6 bases and the V segment lost 6 bases, leaving 5 bases of the junction unmatched. CDR3 bases: TGCGCCAGCAGCCGGGGACTAGCGTCCAATGAGCAGTTCTTC. Translation gives CASSRGLASNEQFF.

V gene TRBV30 combines with J gene TRBJ1-2; D gene ambiguous. Trimming took off 0 bases at V and 8 bases at J, with 22 bases between the two ends. The germline V gene has CDR1 GTSNPN and CDR2 SVGIG (reference sequence). The CDR3 covers 16 residues. DNA for the CDR3: TGTGCCTGGAGTGTACTGATGGGAACTGCTGGTGAGGGCTACACCTTC. This translates into CAWSVLMGTAGEGYTF.

The J gene is TRBJ2-4, the V gene TRBV28; 8 positions agree with TRBD1. The germline CDR1 and CDR2 sequences are MDHEN and SYDVKM. Unmatched junction bases numbered 8, after V lost 3 bases and J lost 7 bases. The CDR3 has 15 residues. The CDR3 spells CASSFDRGSWNIQYF. The CDR3 DNA reads as TGTGCCAGCAGTTTCGACAGGGGTAGTTGGAACATTCAGTACTTC.

This clone has just a few counts. Written as DNA, the CDR3 is TGTGCCAGCAGTAAAGCGGGGGGGCCCTCTAGCACAGATACGCAGTATTTT. Its protein product is CASSKAGGPSSTDTQYF. The gene calls are TRBV6-8 and TRBJ2-3; TRBD2 aligns across 10 bases. CDR1 MNHGY and CDR2 SAAAGT come from the germline V gene. Trimming cost V 5 bases and J 0 bases; bases outside gene matches: 8. The CDR3 is 17 residues long.

This chain joins TRBV6-8 and TRBJ2-7, with 10 bases lining up with TRBD2. After removal of 6 bases from V and 9 bases from J, the junction contained 14 bases not matched to a gene. Germline CDR1 and CDR2: MNHGY and SAAAGT. CDR3 length: 15 residues. CDR3 sequence reads: CASRPGTSVGAVQYF. The CDR3 DNA follows: TGTGCCAGCAGACCCGGGACTAGCGTGGGAGCCGTGCAGTACTTC.

This chain connects TRBV6-8 to TRBJ1-6, with a weak D call TRBD1 (5 bases). The CDR3 runs to 17 residues. Trimming pared 0 bases from V and 9 bases from J, leaving 18 bases between. Germline-derived CDR1 and CDR2 are MNHGY and SAAAGT. As DNA, the CDR3 is TGTGCCAGCAGTTACTCGGTGTCAGGGAGCCGTAGTTCACCCCTCCACTTT. Residues: CASSYSVSGSRSSPLHF.

This clone was picked up one time. The V and J genes are TRBV29-1 and TRBJ2-7; D gene uncertain. CDR3 length equals 12 residues. Looked up from germline, CDR1 is SQVTM and CDR2 is ANQGSEA. Deletions cut 5 bases from V and 2 bases from J, with 10 bases between. As DNA, the CDR3 is TGCAGCGTTATTCCGGATACCTACGAGCAGTACTTC. This gives the protein CSVIPDTYEQYF.

The genes are TRBV29-1 and TRBJ2-7; D might be TRBD1 (6 bases). V lost 0 bases, J lost 5 bases, and 14 bases lay in between. CDR3 size: 14 residues. Germline CDR1 is SQVTM and CDR2 is ANQGSEA. The CDR3 region has the DNA TGCAGCGTTGAAGATAGCTACAGGGCCAACGAGCAGTACTTC. This sequence encodes CSVEDSYRANEQYF.

This clone was recorded only once. The junction departs from germline at one end; a sequencing error may be responsible. The rearrangement joins TRBV6-8 to TRBJ2-2; D perhaps matches TRBD2 (5 bases). The CDR3 has 16 residues. Germline CDR1 is MNHGY and CDR2 is SAAAGT. CDR3: CASSDSSLAEGGELFF. CDR3 bases: TGTGCCAGCAGTGACTCGTCGCTAGCAGAGGGCGGGGAGCTGTTTTTT.

CDR3: CASSKSGTNTGELFF. The CDR3 region has the DNA TGTGCCAGCAGTAAGTCAGGTACCAACACCGGGGAGCTGTTTTTT. The chain uses TRBV11-3 and TRBJ2-2; D ambiguous. Germline V lookup: CDR1 SGHNT, CDR2 YENEEA. This CDR3 is built from 15 residues. Trimming took off 6 bases at V and 2 bases at J, with 13 bases between the two ends.

V and J are TRBV6-7 and TRBJ1-1, with D possibly being TRBD1 (6 bases). TRBV6-7 is an ORF; its function is uncertain. The CDR3 sequence is 15 residues long. The V gene lost 2 bases and the J gene lost 6 bases, with 16 bases spanning the gap. The CDR3 reads CASSYLTQGMAEAFF. CDR3 nucleotides: TGTGCCAGCAGTTACCTCACGCAGGGGATGGCTGAAGCTTTCTTT.

The chain combines TRBV28 with TRBJ2-2, with 10 bases fitting TRBD1. V was pared by 8 bases and J by 2 bases, with 5 bases of the junction left unmatched. Germline CDR1 reads MDHEN; CDR2 reads SYDVKM. The CDR3 contains 15 residues. CDR3: CASLRDRGNTGELFF. In nucleotides, the CDR3 is TGTGCCAGCCTCCGGGACAGGGGTAACACCGGGGAGCTGTTTTTT.